This T cell receptor beta chain derives from a study of T cell responses to AZD1222 COVID-19 vaccine. V lost 5 bases and J lost 2, with 13 bases in between. The CDR3 loop spans 14 amino acids. CDR1 and CDR2 (germline): SGHVS, FQNEAQ. The analysis combined second doses at about 4 or about 12 weeks. Note on this clone: As yet, its antigen is unknown.

Study observations and caveats: Researchers took repertoire samples only after the peak T cell response had come. Spike-wide vaccine-associated CD4 TCRs dominated at 160-218 and 743-854. Donors were largely white British and mainly female; clonal diversity was possibly underestimated.

TCRdb's table, derived via immunoSEQ multiplex PCR, lists solely in-frame clones and lacks some. The sample lists around 190,000 clones, just over 85% occurring once. The rearrangement uses TRBV7-8 and TRBJ2-7; no definite D call. Material: peripheral blood, obtained 28 days after the second AZD1222 dose. The sequence was obtained from an adult who received the AZD1222 COVID-19 vaccine. The chain's CDR3 is CASSKLPPTYEQYF. The CDR3 DNA reads as TGTGCCAGCAGCAAGCTTCCCCCAACCTACGAGCAGTACTTC.